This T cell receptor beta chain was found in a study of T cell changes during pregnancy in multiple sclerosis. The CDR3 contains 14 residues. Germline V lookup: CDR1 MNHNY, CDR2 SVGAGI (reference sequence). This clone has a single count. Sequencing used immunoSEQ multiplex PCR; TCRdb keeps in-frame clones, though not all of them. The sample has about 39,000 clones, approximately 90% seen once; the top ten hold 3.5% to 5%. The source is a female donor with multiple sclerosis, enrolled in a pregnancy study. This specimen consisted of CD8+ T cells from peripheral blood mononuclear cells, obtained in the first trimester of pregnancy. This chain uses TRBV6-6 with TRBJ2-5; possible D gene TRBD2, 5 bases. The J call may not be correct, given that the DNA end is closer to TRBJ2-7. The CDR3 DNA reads TGTGCCAGCAGTTACTCGATCGACGCGGGCGAGCAGTACTTC. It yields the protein CASSYSIDAGEQYF.